This T cell receptor (beta chain) comes out of a study of T cell responses to AZD1222 COVID-19 vaccine. This clone occurred once. The antigen is unknown. Clones were sequenced by immunoSEQ multiplex PCR, and TCRdb holds only the in-frame ones, with some missing. The sample has about 180,000 clones; around nine tenths are singletons. Points from the study as a whole: Repertoires were collected only later (after the peak T cell response had occurred). Reportedly, nearly half the spike-specific TCRs target unmutated variant regions. Among the donors, most were white British and more were female, and clonal diversity was possibly underestimated.

The specimen comprised peripheral blood, sampled 28 days after the second AZD1222 dose. The receptor's source is an adult who received the AZD1222 COVID-19 vaccine.

The CDR3 loop reads CASSQESPHTTNSPLHF. CDR3 DNA: TGCGCCAGCAGCCAAGAATCCCCCCACACCACCAATTCACCCCTCCACTTT. This rearrangement joins TRBV4-1 to TRBJ1-6; D is uncertain. Germline V lookup: CDR1 MGHRA, CDR2 YSYEKL. The V and J ends lost 0 bases and 7 bases respectively, with 16 bases between them. The CDR3 runs to 17 residues.